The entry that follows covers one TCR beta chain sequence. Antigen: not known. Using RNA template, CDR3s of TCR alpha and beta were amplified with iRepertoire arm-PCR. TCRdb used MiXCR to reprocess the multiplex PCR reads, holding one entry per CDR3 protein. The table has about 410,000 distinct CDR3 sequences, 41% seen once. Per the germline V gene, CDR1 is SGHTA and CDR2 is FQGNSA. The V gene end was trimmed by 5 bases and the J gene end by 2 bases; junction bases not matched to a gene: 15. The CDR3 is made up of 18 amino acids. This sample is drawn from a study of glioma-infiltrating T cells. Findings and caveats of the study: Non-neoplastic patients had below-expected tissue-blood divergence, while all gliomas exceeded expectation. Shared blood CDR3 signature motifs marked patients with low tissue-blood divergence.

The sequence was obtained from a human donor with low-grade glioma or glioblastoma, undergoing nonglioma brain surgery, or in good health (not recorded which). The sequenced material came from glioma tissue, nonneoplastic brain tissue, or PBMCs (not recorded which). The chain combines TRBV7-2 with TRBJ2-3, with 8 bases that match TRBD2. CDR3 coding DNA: TGTGCCAGCAGCCCCCTAGCGGGTTTGTCCCAATCCACAGATACGCAGTATTTT. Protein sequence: CASSPLAGLSQSTDTQYF.